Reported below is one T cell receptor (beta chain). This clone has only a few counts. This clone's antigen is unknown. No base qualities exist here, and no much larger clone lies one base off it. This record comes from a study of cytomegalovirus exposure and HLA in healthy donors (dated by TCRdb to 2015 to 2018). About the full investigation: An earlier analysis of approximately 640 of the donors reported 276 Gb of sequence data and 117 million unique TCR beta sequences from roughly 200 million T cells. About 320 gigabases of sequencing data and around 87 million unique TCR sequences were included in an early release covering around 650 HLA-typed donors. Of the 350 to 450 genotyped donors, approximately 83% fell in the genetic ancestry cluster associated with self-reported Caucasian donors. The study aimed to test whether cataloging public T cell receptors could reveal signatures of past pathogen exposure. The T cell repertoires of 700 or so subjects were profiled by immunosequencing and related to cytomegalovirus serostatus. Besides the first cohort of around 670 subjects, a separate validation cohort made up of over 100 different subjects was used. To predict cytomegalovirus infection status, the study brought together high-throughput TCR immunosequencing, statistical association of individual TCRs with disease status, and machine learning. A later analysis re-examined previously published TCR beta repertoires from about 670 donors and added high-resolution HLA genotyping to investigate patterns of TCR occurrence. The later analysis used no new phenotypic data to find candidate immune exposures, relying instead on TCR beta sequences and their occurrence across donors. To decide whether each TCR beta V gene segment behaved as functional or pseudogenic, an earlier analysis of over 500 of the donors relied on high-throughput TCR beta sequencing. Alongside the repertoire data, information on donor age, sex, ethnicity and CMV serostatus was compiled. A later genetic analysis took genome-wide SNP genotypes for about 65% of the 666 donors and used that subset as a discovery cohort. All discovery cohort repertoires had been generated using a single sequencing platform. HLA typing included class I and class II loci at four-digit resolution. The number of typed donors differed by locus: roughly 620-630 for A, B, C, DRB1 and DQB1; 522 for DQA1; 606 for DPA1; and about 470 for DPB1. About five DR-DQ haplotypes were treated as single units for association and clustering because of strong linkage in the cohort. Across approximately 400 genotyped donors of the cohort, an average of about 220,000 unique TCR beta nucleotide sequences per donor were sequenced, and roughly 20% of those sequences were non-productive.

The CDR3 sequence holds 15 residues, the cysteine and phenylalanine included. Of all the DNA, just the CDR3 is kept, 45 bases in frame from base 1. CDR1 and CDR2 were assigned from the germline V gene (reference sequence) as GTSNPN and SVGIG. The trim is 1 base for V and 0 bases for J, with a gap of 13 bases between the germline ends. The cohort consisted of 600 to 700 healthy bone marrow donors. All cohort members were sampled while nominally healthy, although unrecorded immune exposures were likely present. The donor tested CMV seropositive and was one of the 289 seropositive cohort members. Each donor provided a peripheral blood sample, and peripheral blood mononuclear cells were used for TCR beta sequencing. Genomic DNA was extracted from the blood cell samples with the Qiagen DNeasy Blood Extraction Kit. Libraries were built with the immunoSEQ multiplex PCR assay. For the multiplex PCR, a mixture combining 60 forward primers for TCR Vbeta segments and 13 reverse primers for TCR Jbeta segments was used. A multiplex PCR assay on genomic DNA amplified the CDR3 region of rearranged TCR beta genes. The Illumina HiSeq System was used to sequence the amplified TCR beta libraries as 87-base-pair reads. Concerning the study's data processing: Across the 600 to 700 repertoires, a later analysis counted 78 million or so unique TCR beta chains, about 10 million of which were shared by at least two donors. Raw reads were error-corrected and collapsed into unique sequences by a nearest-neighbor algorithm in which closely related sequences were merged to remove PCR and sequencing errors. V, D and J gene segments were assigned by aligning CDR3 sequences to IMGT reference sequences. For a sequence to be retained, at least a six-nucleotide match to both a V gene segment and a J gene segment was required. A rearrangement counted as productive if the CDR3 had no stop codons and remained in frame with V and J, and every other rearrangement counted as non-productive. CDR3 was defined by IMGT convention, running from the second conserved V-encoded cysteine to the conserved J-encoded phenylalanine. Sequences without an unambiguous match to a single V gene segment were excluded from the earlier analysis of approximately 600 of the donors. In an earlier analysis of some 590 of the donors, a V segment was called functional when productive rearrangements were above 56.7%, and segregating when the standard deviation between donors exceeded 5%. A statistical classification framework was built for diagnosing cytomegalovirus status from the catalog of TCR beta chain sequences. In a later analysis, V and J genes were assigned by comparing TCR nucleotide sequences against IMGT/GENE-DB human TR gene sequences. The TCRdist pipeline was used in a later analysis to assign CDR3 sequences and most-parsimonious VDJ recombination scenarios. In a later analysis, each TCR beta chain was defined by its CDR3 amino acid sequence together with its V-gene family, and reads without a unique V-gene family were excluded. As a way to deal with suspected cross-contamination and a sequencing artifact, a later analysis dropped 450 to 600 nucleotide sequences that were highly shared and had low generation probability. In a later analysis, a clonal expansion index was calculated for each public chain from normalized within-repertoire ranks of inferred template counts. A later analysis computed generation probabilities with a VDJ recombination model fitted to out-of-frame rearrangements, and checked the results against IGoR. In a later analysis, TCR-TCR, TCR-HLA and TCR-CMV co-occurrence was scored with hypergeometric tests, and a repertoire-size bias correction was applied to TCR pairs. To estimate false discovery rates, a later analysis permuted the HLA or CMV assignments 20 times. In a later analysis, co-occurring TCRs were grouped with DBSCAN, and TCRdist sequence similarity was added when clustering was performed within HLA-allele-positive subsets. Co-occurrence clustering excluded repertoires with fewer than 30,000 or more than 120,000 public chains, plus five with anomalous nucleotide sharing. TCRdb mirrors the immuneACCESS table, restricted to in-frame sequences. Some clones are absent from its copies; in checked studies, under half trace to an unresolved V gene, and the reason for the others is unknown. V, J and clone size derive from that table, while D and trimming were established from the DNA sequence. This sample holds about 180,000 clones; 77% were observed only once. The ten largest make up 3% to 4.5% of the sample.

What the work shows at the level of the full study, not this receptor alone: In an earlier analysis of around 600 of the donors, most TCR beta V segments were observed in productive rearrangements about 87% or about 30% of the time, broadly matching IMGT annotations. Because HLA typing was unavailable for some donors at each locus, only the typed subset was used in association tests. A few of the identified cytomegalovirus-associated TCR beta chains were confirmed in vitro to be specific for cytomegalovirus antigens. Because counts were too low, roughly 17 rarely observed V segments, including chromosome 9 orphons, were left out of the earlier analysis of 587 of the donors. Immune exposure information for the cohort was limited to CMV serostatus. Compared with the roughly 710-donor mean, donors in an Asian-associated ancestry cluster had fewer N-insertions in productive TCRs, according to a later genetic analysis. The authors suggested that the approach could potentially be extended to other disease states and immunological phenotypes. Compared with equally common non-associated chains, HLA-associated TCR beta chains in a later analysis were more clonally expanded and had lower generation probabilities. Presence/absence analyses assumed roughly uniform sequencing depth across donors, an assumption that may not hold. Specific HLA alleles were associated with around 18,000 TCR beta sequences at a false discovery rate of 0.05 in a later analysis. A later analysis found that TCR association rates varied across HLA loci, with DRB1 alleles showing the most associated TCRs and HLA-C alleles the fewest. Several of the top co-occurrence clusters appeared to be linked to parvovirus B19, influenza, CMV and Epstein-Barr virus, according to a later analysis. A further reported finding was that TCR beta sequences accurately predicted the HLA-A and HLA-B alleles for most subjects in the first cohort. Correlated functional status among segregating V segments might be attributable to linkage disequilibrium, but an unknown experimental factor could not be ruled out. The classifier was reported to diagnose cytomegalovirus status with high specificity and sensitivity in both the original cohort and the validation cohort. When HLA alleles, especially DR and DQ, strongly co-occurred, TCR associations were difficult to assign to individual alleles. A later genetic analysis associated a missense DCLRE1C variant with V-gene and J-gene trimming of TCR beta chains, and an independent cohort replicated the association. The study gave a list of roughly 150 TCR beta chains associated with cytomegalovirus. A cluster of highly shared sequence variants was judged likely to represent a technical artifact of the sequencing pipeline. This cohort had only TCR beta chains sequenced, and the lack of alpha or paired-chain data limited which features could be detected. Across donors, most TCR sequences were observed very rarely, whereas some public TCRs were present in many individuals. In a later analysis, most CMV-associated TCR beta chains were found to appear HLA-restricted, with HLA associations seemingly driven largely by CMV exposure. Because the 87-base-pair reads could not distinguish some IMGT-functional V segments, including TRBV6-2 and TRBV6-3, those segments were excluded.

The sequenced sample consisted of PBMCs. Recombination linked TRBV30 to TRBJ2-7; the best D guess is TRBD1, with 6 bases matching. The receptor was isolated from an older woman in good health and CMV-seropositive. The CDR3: CAWSAGTLSSYEQYF. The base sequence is TGTGCCTGGAGTGCCGGGACATTGAGCTCCTACGAGCAGTACTTC. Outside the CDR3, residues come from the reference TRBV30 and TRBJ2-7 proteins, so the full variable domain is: SQTIHQWPATLVQPVGSPLSLECTVEGTSNPNLYWYRQAAGRGLQLLFYSVGIGQISSEVPQNLSASRPQDRQFILSSKKLLLSDSGFYLCAWSAGTLSSYEQYFGPGTRLTVT.